A selection of T cell receptor beta chains follows, all from one sample in a study of regulatory T cells in long-lasting Graves disease. Via MiXCR, TCRdb re-called the multiplex PCR reads, giving one row per CDR3 protein. The sample consists of 400,000 to 500,000 distinct CDR3 sequences, about 15% of them appearing once. This sample was also put to use in a study of T cells in Graves' hyperthyroidism and ophthalmopathy.

The sequenced sample was peripheral blood mononuclear cells (PBMCs), obtained at new diagnosis, from a patient treated with antithyroid drugs. The receptors were sampled from a woman aged 18-35 years with Graves disease. The CDR3 runs from the conserved cysteine through the conserved F or W. D genes are given only for firm matches. The size of a clone is reported for some rows only, either as once, few or many, or as a class for expanded clones.

D gene: -; J gene: TRBJ2-1; clone size: -; V gene: TRBV7-9; CDR3 DNA: TGTGCCAGCAGCTCCCGACAGGTCCCCAATGAGCAGTTCTTC; CDR3 protein: CASSSRQVPNEQFF
D gene: TRBD1; J gene: TRBJ1-1; clone size: few; V gene: TRBV27; CDR3 DNA: TGTGCCAGCAGTTGGATAGGGACAGCAAGCGAAGCTTTCTTT; CDR3 protein: CASSWIGTASEAFF
D gene: TRBD2; J gene: TRBJ2-1; clone size: few; V gene: TRBV19; CDR3 DNA: TGTGCCAGTAGTATGCTAACTAGCGGGAGCTCCTACAATGAGCAGTTCTTC; CDR3 protein: CASSMLTSGSSYNEQFF
D gene: -; J gene: TRBJ2-3; clone size: few; V gene: TRBV9; CDR3 DNA: TGTGCCAGCAGCGTAGGTGGTGGGGCCAACACAGATACGCAGTATTTT; CDR3 protein: CASSVGGGANTDTQYF
D gene: -; J gene: TRBJ1-3; clone size: many; V gene: TRBV30; CDR3 DNA: TGTGCCTGGAAGCGTGGAAACACCATATATTTT; CDR3 protein: CAWKRGNTIYF
D gene: -; J gene: TRBJ2-3; clone size: many; V gene: TRBV28; CDR3 DNA: TGTGCCAGCAGTATCCGATTGAGGGCAGATACGCAGTATTTT; CDR3 protein: CASSIRLRADTQYF
D gene: TRBD2; J gene: TRBJ2-1; clone size: many; V gene: TRBV28; CDR3 DNA: TGTGCCAGCGGCTTAGCGGGAGCCGGCAACAATGAGCAGTTCTTC; CDR3 protein: CASGLAGAGNNEQFF
D gene: -; J gene: TRBJ1-6; clone size: many; V gene: TRBV28; CDR3 DNA: TGTGCCAGCAAACTTCTGACATCACCCCTCCACTTT; CDR3 protein: CASKLLTSPLHF
D gene: TRBD1; J gene: TRBJ2-7; clone size: -; V gene: TRBV30; CDR3 DNA: TGTGCCCGCGGGACAGGGCTCGAGCAGTACTTC; CDR3 protein: CARGTGLEQYF
D gene: -; J gene: TRBJ2-1; clone size: few; V gene: TRBV3-1; CDR3 DNA: TGTGCCAGCAGCCACCAGGGACTAGGCACAGGGGGAGAGCAGTTCTTC; CDR3 protein: CASSHQGLGTGGEQFF
D gene: -; J gene: TRBJ2-3; clone size: many; V gene: TRBV5-4; CDR3 DNA: TGTGCCAGCAGCGCCGGTGGTACGCAGTATTTT; CDR3 protein: CASSAGGTQYF
D gene: -; J gene: TRBJ2-3; clone size: -; V gene: TRBV28; CDR3 DNA: TGTGCCAGCAGTTTATTTAGGGGCACAGATACGCAGTATTTT; CDR3 protein: CASSLFRGTDTQYF
D gene: -; J gene: TRBJ1-2; clone size: few; V gene: TRBV10-2; CDR3 DNA: TGCGCCAGCAGTGAGGGTCGAGGCTACACCTTC; CDR3 protein: CASSEGRGYTF
D gene: -; J gene: TRBJ1-2; clone size: -; V gene: TRBV4-1; CDR3 DNA: TGCGCCAGTTCGGTATCGGGAGGGGGGGACCCCTATGGCTACACCTTC; CDR3 protein: CASSVSGGGDPYGYTF
D gene: TRBD2; J gene: TRBJ2-1; clone size: many; V gene: TRBV5-1; CDR3 DNA: TGCGCCAGCAGCTTGGGGACTAGCGGGATTATCAATGAGCAGTTCTTC; CDR3 protein: CASSLGTSGIINEQFF
D gene: -; J gene: TRBJ2-3; clone size: many; V gene: TRBV7-9; CDR3 DNA: TGTGCCAGCAGTTCCCCCTCCGATACGCAGTATTTT; CDR3 protein: CASSSPSDTQYF
D gene: -; J gene: TRBJ1-2; clone size: few; V gene: TRBV7-9; CDR3 DNA: TGTGCCAGCAGCCCCCTAAGCGGGGGTGGTAACTATGGCTACACCTTC; CDR3 protein: CASSPLSGGGNYGYTF
D gene: -; J gene: TRBJ2-1; clone size: many; V gene: TRBV27; CDR3 DNA: TGTGCCACCCTGAATGACTTGTATGAGCAGTTCTTC; CDR3 protein: CATLNDLYEQFF
D gene: TRBD2; J gene: TRBJ2-3; clone size: few; V gene: TRBV20-1; CDR3 DNA: TGCAGTGCTAGACCGGGGGGAGCGGGAGGTACAATGACGCAGTATTTT; CDR3 protein: CSARPGGAGGTMTQYF
D gene: -; J gene: TRBJ2-1; clone size: -; V gene: TRBV7-9; CDR3 DNA: TGTGCCAGCAGCTTAGCGGCAGAGGGGAGCTACGAGCAGTTCTTC; CDR3 protein: CASSLAAEGSYEQFF
D gene: -; J gene: TRBJ2-2; clone size: many; V gene: TRBV28; CDR3 DNA: TGTGCCAGCAGTTCGGACCTCCTAGGAGCCGGGGAGCTGTTTTTT; CDR3 protein: CASSSDLLGAGELFF
D gene: -; J gene: TRBJ2-3; clone size: few; V gene: TRBV20-1; CDR3 DNA: TGCAGTCCGGAGGGGGCTATGATCGATACGCAGTATTTT; CDR3 protein: CSPEGAMIDTQYF
D gene: TRBD2; J gene: TRBJ2-4; clone size: -; V gene: TRBV6-5; CDR3 DNA: TGTACCAGCAGTTACGGGGTCACTAGCGGAGCCAAAAACATTCAGTACTTC; CDR3 protein: CTSSYGVTSGAKNIQYF
D gene: -; J gene: TRBJ2-1; clone size: few; V gene: TRBV12-3/TRBV12-4; CDR3 DNA: TGTGCCAGCAGAGGGACCGAGCTCAGGAATGAGCAGTTCTTC; CDR3 protein: CASRGTELRNEQFF
D gene: TRBD1; J gene: TRBJ1-2; clone size: few; V gene: TRBV29-1; CDR3 DNA: TGCAGCGTTGAAGATTGGGGGACAGGAGGCAGACTATATGGCTACACCTTC; CDR3 protein: CSVEDWGTGGRLYGYTF
D gene: TRBD2; J gene: TRBJ2-7; clone size: -; V gene: TRBV27; CDR3 DNA: TGTGCCAGCTCCGTAGTAGCGGGTTCAGACGAGCAGTACTTC; CDR3 protein: CASSVVAGSDEQYF
D gene: TRBD1; J gene: TRBJ2-1; clone size: -; V gene: TRBV24-1; CDR3 DNA: TGTGCCACCGGGACAGGGTTCAATGAGCAGTTCTTC; CDR3 protein: CATGTGFNEQFF
D gene: -; J gene: TRBJ1-1; clone size: many; V gene: TRBV6-1; CDR3 DNA: TGTGCCAGCAAGGCGGCCTCCCCCGGGACTGAAGCTTTCTTT; CDR3 protein: CASKAASPGTEAFF
D gene: TRBD2; J gene: TRBJ2-3; clone size: many; V gene: TRBV20-1; CDR3 DNA: TGCAGTGCGCGACTAGCGGGAGGTGCCGATACGCAGTATTTT; CDR3 protein: CSARLAGGADTQYF
D gene: -; J gene: TRBJ1-1; clone size: few; V gene: TRBV28; CDR3 DNA: TGTGCCAGCAGCCCCCCCTTCGACACTGAAGCTTTCTTT; CDR3 protein: CASSPPFDTEAFF
D gene: TRBD1; J gene: TRBJ1-3; clone size: few; V gene: TRBV30; CDR3 DNA: TGTGCCTGGAGACTTACAAACAGGGGTTCCTCTGGAAACACCATATATTTT; CDR3 protein: CAWRLTNRGSSGNTIYF
D gene: TRBD1; J gene: TRBJ1-5; clone size: -; V gene: TRBV6-2/TRBV6-3; CDR3 DNA: TGTGCCAGCAGTTGGGACAGGGGTGTTCAGCCCCAGCATTTT; CDR3 protein: CASSWDRGVQPQHF
D gene: -; J gene: TRBJ2-7; clone size: many; V gene: TRBV2; CDR3 DNA: TGTGCCAGCAGTGAAGAGGGAGTAGGTCTCTACGAGCAGTACTTC; CDR3 protein: CASSEEGVGLYEQYF
D gene: TRBD2; J gene: TRBJ2-7; clone size: -; V gene: TRBV29-1; CDR3 DNA: TGCAGCGTCGCCGGGACTAGCGCAACCTACGAGCAGTACTTC; CDR3 protein: CSVAGTSATYEQYF
D gene: TRBD2; J gene: TRBJ2-3; clone size: many; V gene: TRBV27; CDR3 DNA: TGTGCCAGCAGTCTAGCGGGGGAAGATACGCAGTATTTT; CDR3 protein: CASSLAGEDTQYF
D gene: -; J gene: TRBJ2-5; clone size: -; V gene: TRBV4-1; CDR3 DNA: TGCGCCAGCAGCCAAGAACCTACAGGGTTCCAAGAGACCCAGTACTTC; CDR3 protein: CASSQEPTGFQETQYF
D gene: TRBD1; J gene: TRBJ2-3; clone size: many; V gene: TRBV6-1; CDR3 DNA: TGTGCCAGCAGTGAATGGCAGGGGGTTAGAGATACGCAGTATTTT; CDR3 protein: CASSEWQGVRDTQYF
D gene: TRBD1; J gene: TRBJ1-5; clone size: many; V gene: TRBV12-3/TRBV12-4; CDR3 DNA: TGTGCCAGCAGTGCCTGGACAGGGCGCAGCAATCAGCCCCAGCATTTT; CDR3 protein: CASSAWTGRSNQPQHF
D gene: -; J gene: TRBJ2-7; clone size: many; V gene: TRBV6-1; CDR3 DNA: TGTGCCAGCAGTCACGGGACGGGCTACGAGCAGTACTTC; CDR3 protein: CASSHGTGYEQYF
D gene: TRBD1; J gene: TRBJ1-3; clone size: many; V gene: TRBV28; CDR3 DNA: TGTGCCAGCAGTCTCCAACAGGGGCGTGGAAACACCATATATTTT; CDR3 protein: CASSLQQGRGNTIYF
D gene: -; J gene: TRBJ2-7; clone size: many; V gene: TRBV27; CDR3 DNA: TGTGCCAGCAGTTTTGTGGTGGGAGGCTCGGGGGTAACCTACGAGCAGTACTTC; CDR3 protein: CASSFVVGGSGVTYEQYF
D gene: -; J gene: TRBJ1-6; clone size: many; V gene: TRBV2; CDR3 DNA: TGTGCCAGCAGTGGGGCAGGCCATGGGAATTCACCCCTCCACTTT; CDR3 protein: CASSGAGHGNSPLHF
D gene: -; J gene: TRBJ2-3; clone size: -; V gene: TRBV14; CDR3 DNA: TGTGCCAGCAGCCAAACGGCAGGGCGCGCAGATACGCAGTATTTT; CDR3 protein: CASSQTAGRADTQYF
D gene: -; J gene: TRBJ1-1; clone size: many; V gene: TRBV12-3/TRBV12-4; CDR3 DNA: TGTGCCAGCAGTTTTCTGGAGAGGAACACTGAAGCTTTCTTT; CDR3 protein: CASSFLERNTEAFF
D gene: -; J gene: TRBJ1-4; clone size: few; V gene: TRBV29-1; CDR3 DNA: TGCAGCGTTTTTGGGGGTGAAAAACTGTTTTTT; CDR3 protein: CSVFGGEKLFF
D gene: TRBD1; J gene: TRBJ2-7; clone size: many; V gene: TRBV20-1; CDR3 DNA: TGCAGTGCGGAGAACAGGGGGAGCTCCTACGAGCAGTACTTC; CDR3 protein: CSAENRGSSYEQYF
D gene: TRBD1; J gene: TRBJ2-7; clone size: -; V gene: TRBV28; CDR3 DNA: TGTGCCAGCAGTACCCAGGGGGCGGATTGGGACTTC; CDR3 protein: CASSTQGADWDF
D gene: -; J gene: TRBJ2-4; clone size: many; V gene: TRBV2; CDR3 DNA: TGTGCCAGCAGTGAAGCGCTTCTAGGTGATGCCAAAAACATTCAGTACTTC; CDR3 protein: CASSEALLGDAKNIQYF
D gene: TRBD1; J gene: TRBJ2-5; clone size: many; V gene: TRBV11-2; CDR3 DNA: TGTGCCAGCAGTTTTTCTTCGGGACAGGGGGAGACCCAGTACTTC; CDR3 protein: CASSFSSGQGETQYF
D gene: -; J gene: TRBJ2-1; clone size: -; V gene: TRBV9; CDR3 DNA: TGTGCCAGCAGCCCGTGGGGATTTACGGGTTCACTCAACAATGAGCAGTTCTTC; CDR3 protein: CASSPWGFTGSLNNEQFF
D gene: TRBD2; J gene: TRBJ2-1; clone size: many; V gene: TRBV28; CDR3 DNA: TGTGCCAGCAGTTTGGGGGGGACGCGTATCTACAATGAGCAGTTCTTC; CDR3 protein: CASSLGGTRIYNEQFF
D gene: -; J gene: TRBJ2-5; clone size: few; V gene: TRBV25-1; CDR3 DNA: TGTGCCAGCAGTGTCCGGAGAGGGCAAGAGACCCAGTACTTC; CDR3 protein: CASSVRRGQETQYF
D gene: -; J gene: TRBJ2-7; clone size: many; V gene: TRBV6-2/TRBV6-3; CDR3 DNA: TGTGCCAGCAGTTATGGAAAACATCTCGGGGAGCAGTACTTC; CDR3 protein: CASSYGKHLGEQYF